This TCR beta chain was captured by sequencing in a study of Graves' ophthalmopathy and Graves' hyperthyroidism. Study overall: The authors collected peripheral blood at initial diagnosis, before any treatment.

Orbital computed tomography, together with clinical symptoms, serum thyroxine, TRAb and thyroid ultrasound, was used for diagnosis. What supplied the PBMCs was about 10 ml of fresh peripheral blood. Trimming shortened V by 2 bases and J by 7 bases, and 9 bases separated the two germline ends. Germline values: CDR1 SGHTA, CDR2 FQGTGA. This CDR3 contains 13 residues. This clonotype appeared many times. The antigen is undetermined. RNA transcripts served as template for amplifying TCR beta CDR3 sequences. HTBI primers served in a first-round RT-PCR, which a second-round multiplex PCR followed. TCRdb ran MiXCR on the multiplex PCR reads and lists one entry per CDR3 protein. Of 680,000 or so distinct CDR3 sequences in the sample, 20% to 25% were seen once. Study-wide findings and caveats: Most thyroid clonotypes expanded beyond 0.001 frequency were also found in blood.

The genes are TRBV7-3 and TRBJ1-5; D ambiguous. Sequenced input: peripheral blood. The receptor comes from a woman aged 18-29 years with stable Graves' hyperthyroidism. Some clones in this sample may be carry-over from other donors' samples. CDR3 in DNA: TGTGCCAGCAGCTTAGGACCTAGCCAGCCCCAGCATTTT. Protein sequence: CASSLGPSQPQHF.